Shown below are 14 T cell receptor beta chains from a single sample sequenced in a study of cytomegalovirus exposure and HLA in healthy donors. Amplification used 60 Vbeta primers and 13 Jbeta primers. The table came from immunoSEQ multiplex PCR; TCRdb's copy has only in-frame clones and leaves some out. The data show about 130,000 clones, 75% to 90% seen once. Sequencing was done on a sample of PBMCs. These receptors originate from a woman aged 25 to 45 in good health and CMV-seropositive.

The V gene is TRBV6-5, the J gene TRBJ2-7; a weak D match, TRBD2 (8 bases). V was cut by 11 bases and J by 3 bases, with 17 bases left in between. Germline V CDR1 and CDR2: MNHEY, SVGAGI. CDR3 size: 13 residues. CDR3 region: CASRGSGSYEQYF. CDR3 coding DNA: TGTGCCTCCAGGGGGAGCGGGAGCTACGAGCAGTACTTC.

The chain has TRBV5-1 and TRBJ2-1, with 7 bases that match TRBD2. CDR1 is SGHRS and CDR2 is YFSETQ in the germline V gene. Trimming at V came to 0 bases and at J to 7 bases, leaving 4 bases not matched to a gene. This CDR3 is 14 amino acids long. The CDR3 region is CASSLGGGRNEQFF. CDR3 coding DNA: TGCGCCAGCAGCTTGGGGGGGGGACGGAATGAGCAGTTCTTC.

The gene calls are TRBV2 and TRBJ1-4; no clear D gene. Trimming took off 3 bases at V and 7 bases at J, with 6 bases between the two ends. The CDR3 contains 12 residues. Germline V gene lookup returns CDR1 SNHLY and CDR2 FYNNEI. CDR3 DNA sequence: TGTGCCAGCAGTGATATCGGTGAAAAACTGTTTTTT. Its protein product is CASSDIGEKLFF.

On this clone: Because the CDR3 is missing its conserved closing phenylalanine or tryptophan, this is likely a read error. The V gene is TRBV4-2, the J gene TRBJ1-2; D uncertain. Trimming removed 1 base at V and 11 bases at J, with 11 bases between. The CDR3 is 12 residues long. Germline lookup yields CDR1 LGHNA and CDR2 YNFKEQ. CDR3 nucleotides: TGTGCCAGCAGCCAAGGGGAGGGTGGTTACACCCTC. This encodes CASSQGEGGYTL.

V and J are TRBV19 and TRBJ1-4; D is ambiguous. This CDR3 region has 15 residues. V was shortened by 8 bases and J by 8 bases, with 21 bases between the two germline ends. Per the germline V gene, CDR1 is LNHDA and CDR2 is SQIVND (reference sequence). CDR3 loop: CASPHKEGEGEKLFF. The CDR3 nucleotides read TGTGCCAGTCCCCACAAGGAGGGCGAGGGCGAAAAACTGTTTTTT.

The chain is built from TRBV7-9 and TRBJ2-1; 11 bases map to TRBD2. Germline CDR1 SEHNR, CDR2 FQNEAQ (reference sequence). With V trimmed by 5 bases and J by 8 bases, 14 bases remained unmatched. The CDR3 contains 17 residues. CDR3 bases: TGTGCCAGCAGCAATTCGCTTAGCGGGGGGGCCGGAGATGAGCAGTTCTTC. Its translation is CASSNSLSGGAGDEQFF.

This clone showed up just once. CDR3 DNA: TGTGCCACCAGCCTGACCGGGGAAGCCGACATTCAGTACTTC. Its translation: CATSLTGEADIQYF. This chain joins TRBV15 and TRBJ2-4; TRBD2 is a possible D gene (5 bases). The CDR3 is 14 amino acids. Germline-derived CDR1 and CDR2 are LNHNV and YYDKDF (reference sequence). V was trimmed by 5 bases and J by 8 bases, leaving 16 bases between them.

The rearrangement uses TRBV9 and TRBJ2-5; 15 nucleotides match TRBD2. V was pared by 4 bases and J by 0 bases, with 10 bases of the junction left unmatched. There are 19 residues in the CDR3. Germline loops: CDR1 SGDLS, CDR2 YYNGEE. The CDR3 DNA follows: TGTGCCAGCAGCCCCTACCGGACTAGCGGGGGGGTCAACCAAGAGACCCAGTACTTC. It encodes CASSPYRTSGGVNQETQYF. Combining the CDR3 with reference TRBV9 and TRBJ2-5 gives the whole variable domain DSGVTQTPKHLITATGQRVTLRCSPRSGDLSVYWYQQSLDQGLQFLIQYYNGEERAKGNILERFSAQQFPDLHSELNLSSLELGDSALYFCASSPYRTSGGVNQETQYFGPGTRLLVL.

CDR3 protein: CARNNRGGLEDTQYF. The DNA of the CDR3 is TGTGCCCGCAATAACAGGGGGGGTTTAGAAGATACGCAGTATTTT. This chain joins TRBV30 and TRBJ2-3, with a weak D call TRBD1 (8 bases). The germline V gene encodes CDR1 GTSNPN and CDR2 SVGIG (reference sequence). V was shortened by 8 bases and J by 5 bases, with 23 bases between the two germline ends. The CDR3 runs to 15 residues.

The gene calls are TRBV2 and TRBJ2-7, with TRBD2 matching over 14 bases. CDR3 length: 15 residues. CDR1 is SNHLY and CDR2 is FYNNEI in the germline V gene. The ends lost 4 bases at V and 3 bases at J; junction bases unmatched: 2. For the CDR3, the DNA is TGTGCCAGCAGTGGGACTAGCGGGGGGAGCTACGAGCAGTACTTC. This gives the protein CASSGTSGGSYEQYF.

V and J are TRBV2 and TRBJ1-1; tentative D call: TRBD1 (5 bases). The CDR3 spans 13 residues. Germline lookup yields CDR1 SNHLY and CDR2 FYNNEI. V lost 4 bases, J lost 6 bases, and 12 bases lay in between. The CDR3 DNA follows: TGTGCCAGCAGTGCATCAGGGTGGGCTGAAGCTTTCTTT. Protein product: CASSASGWAEAFF. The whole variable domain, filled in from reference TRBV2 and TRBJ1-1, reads EPEVTQTPSHQVTQMGQEVILRCVPISNHLYFYWYRQILGQKVEFLVSFYNNEISEKSEIFDDQFSVERPDGSNFTLKIRSTKLEDSAMYFCASSASGWAEAFFGQGTRLTVV.

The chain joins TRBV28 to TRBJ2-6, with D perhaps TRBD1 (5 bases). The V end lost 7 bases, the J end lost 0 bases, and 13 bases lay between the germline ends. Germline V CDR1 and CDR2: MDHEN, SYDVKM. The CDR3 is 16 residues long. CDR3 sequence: CASTVTASSGANVLTF. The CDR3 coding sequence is TGTGCCAGCACCGTGACAGCGAGCTCTGGGGCCAACGTCCTGACTTTC.

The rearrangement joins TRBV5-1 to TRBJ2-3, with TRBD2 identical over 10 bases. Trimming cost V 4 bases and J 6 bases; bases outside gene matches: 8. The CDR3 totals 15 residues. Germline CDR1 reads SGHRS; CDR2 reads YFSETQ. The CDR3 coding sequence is TGCGCCAGCAGCCATTCTAGCGGGAGTTTGGATACGCAGTATTTT. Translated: CASSHSSGSLDTQYF.

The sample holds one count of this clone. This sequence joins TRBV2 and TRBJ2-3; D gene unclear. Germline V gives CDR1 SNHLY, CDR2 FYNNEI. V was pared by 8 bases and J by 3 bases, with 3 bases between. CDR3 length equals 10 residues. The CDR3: CASRTDTQYF. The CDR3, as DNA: TGTGCCAGCCGGACAGATACGCAGTATTTT.